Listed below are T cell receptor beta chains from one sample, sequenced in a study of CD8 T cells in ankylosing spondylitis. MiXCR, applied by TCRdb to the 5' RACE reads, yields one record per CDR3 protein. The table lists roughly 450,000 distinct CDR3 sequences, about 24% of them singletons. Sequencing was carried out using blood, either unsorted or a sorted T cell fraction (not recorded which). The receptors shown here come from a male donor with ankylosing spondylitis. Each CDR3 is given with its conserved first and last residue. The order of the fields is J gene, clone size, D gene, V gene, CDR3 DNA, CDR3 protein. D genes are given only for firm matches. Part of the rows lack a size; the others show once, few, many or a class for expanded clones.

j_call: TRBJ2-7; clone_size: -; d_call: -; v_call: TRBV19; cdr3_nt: TGTGCCACAACAAGCGGTGGCACCTACGAGCAGTACTTC; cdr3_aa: CATTSGGTYEQYF
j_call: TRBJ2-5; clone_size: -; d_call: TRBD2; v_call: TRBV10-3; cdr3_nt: TGTGCCATCAGTTCTAGCGGGGCTCAAGAGACCCAGTACTTC; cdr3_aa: CAISSSGAQETQYF
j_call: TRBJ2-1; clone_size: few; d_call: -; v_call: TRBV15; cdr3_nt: TGTGCCACCAGTCCCAGCGCCAGCTCCTACAATGAGCAGTTCTTC; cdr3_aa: CATSPSASSYNEQFF
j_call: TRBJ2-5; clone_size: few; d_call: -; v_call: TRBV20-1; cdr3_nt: TGCAGTGCTGGCGGACAATACGAGACCCAGTACTTC; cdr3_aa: CSAGGQYETQYF
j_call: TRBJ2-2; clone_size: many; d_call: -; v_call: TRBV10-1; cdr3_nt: TGCGCCAGCAGTGATTTGGGGCCGATCGGGGAGCTGTTTTTT; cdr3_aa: CASSDLGPIGELFF
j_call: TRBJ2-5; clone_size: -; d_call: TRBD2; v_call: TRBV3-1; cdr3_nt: TGTGCCAGCAGCCAAGGACCCGTTCAAGCGGGGCAAGAGACCCAGTACTTC; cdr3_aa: CASSQGPVQAGQETQYF
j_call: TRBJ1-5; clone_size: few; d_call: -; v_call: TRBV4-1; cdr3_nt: TGCGCCAGCAGCCAAGCGCCCCGGGGGCGGGATCAGCCCCAGCATTTT; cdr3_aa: CASSQAPRGRDQPQHF
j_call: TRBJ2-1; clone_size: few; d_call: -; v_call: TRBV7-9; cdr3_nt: TGTGCCAGCAGCCCCGGGTCTTTGGGGGACAATGAGCAGTTCTTC; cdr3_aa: CASSPGSLGDNEQFF
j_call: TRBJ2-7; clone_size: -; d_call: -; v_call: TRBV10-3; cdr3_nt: TGTGCCACCGGGGGAGTACGCTACGAGCAGTACTTC; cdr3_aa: CATGGVRYEQYF
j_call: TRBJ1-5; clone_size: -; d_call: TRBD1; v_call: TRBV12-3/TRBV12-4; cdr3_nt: TGTGCCAGCAGTGCAGACAGGGGTGGTCAGCCCCAGCATTTT; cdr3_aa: CASSADRGGQPQHF
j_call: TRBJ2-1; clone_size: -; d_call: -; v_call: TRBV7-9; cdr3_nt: TGTGCCAGCAGCCCTACACGGCGCGAGCAGTTCTTC; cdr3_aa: CASSPTRREQFF
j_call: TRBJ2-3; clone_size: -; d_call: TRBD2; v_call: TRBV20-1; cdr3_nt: TGCAGTGCTAGTGGCTTGCCGGGAGGCCTAACCACAGATACGCAGTATTTT; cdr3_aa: CSASGLPGGLTTDTQYF
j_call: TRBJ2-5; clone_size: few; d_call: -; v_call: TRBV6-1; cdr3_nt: TGTGCCAGCAGAGAAGACAGAAACCAAGAGACCCAGTACTTC; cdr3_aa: CASREDRNQETQYF
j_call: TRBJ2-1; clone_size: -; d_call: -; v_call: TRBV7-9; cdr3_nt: TGTGCCAGCAGCTGGGTCAGGGCTGCCTACAATGAGCAGTTCTTC; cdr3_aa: CASSWVRAAYNEQFF
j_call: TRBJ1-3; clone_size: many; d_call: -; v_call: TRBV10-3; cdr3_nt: TGTGCCATCGGAAGGGGACAACCCTCTGGAAACACCATATATTTT; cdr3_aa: CAIGRGQPSGNTIYF
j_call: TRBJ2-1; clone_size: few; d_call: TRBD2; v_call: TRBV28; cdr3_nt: TGTGCCAGCAGCCCACCGGGACTAGCCCCTTCGGGGTGGTTCTTC; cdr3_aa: CASSPPGLAPSGWFF
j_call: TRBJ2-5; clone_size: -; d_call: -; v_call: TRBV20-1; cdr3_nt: TGCAGTGCTAGTAAGGGAAAAGAGACCCAGTACTTC; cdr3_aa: CSASKGKETQYF
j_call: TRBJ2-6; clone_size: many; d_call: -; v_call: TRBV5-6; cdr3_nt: TGTGCCAGTCACCAGTTTACGGCCTCTGGGGCCAACGTCCTGACTTTC; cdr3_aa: CASHQFTASGANVLTF
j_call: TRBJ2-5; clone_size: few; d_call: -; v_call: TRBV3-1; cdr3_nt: TGTGCCAGCAGCCAAGAGGAGGAGACCCAGTACTTC; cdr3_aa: CASSQEEETQYF
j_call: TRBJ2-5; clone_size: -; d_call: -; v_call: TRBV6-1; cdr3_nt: TGTGCCAGCAGCCCCTCGCCGAGCAAGACCCAGTACTTC; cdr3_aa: CASSPSPSKTQYF
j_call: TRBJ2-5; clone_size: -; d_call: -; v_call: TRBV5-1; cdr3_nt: TGCGCCAGCAGCCCCGGGACAGTGGAGGGAGAGACCCAGTACTTC; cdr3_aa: CASSPGTVEGETQYF
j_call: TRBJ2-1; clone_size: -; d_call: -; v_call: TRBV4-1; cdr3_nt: TGCGCCAGTTCTCCGGTGGAGCGCTCCTACAATGAGCAGTTCTTC; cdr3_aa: CASSPVERSYNEQFF
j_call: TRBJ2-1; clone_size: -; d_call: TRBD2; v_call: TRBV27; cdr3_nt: TGTGCCAGCAGTTTGCGGGAGGACGTCGGCAATGAGCAGTTCTTC; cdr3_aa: CASSLREDVGNEQFF
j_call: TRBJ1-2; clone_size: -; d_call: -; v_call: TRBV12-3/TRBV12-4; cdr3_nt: TGTGCCAGCAGTCCAGGGTTAGCTAACTATGGCTACACCTTC; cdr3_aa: CASSPGLANYGYTF
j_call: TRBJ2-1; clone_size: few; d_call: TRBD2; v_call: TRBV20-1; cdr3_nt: TGCAGTGCTCCACTAGCGGGCCCCTACAATGAGCAGTTCTTC; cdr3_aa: CSAPLAGPYNEQFF
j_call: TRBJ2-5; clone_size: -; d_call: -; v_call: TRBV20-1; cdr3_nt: TGCAGTGCGTACTCCGCCGGGTACCAAGAGACCCAGTACTTC; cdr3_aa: CSAYSAGYQETQYF
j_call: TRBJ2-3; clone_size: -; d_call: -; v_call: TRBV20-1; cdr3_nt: TGCAGTGCTAGAGATTTTGGGGGGAGCACAGATACGCAGTATTTT; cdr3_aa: CSARDFGGSTDTQYF
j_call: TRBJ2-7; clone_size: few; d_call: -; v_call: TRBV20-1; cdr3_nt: TGCAGTGCTATTGGGTTTGAGGGGACCTCCTACGAGCAGTACTTC; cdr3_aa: CSAIGFEGTSYEQYF
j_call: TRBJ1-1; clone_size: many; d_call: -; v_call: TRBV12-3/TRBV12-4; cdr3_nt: TGTGCCAGCAGTTTCGGCAGCCCGAACACTGAAGCTTTCTTT; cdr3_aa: CASSFGSPNTEAFF
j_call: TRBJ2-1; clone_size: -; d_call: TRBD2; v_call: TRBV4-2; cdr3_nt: TGTGCCAGCAGCCAGGAACCGGGACTAAACTACAATGAGCAGTTCTTC; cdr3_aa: CASSQEPGLNYNEQFF
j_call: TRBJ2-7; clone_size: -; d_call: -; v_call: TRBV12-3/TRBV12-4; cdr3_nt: TGTGCCAGCAGCTCGGAGGTACTTGTCGAGCAGTACTTC; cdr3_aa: CASSSEVLVEQYF
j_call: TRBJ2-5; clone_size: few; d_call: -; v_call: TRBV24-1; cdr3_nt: TGTGCCACCAGTGACCCGACAGCCCAAGAGACCCAGTACTTC; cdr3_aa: CATSDPTAQETQYF
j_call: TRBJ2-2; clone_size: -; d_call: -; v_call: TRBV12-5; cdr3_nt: TGTGCTAGTGTCAAGAACGGGGAGTACGGCACCGGGGAGCTGTTTTTT; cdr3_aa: CASVKNGEYGTGELFF
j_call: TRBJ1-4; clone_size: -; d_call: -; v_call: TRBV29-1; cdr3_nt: TGCAGCGTTGAAGAGACAGGCGCAGGGGAAAAACTGTTTTTT; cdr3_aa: CSVEETGAGEKLFF
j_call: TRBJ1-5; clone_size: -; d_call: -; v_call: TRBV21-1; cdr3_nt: TGTGCCAGCAGCAACCGGGACCGTGAAGTTAATCAGCCCCAGCATTTT; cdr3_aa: CASSNRDREVNQPQHF
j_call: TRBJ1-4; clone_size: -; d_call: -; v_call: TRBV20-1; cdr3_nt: TGCAGTGCCCGACGGGGGATTAATGAAAAACTGTTTTTT; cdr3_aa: CSARRGINEKLFF
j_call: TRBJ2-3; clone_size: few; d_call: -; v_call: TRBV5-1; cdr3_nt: TGCGCCAGCAGCTCCGGGGGGGACAGGGTCCCAGATACGCAGTATTTT; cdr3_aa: CASSSGGDRVPDTQYF
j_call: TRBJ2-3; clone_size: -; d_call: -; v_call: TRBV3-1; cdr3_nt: TGTGCCAGCAGCCAAGCGGGAGAATCAGATACGCAGTATTTT; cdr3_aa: CASSQAGESDTQYF
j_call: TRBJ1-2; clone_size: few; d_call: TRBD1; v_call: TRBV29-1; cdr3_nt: TGCAGCGCAACCGGACAGGGGGCTGACTATGGCTACACCTTC; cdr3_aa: CSATGQGADYGYTF
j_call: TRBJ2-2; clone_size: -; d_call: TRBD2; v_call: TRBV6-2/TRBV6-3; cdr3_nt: TGTGCCAGCACCCTACTGCCTAGCGGGAGTTTTGGGGAGCTGTTTTTT; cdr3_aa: CASTLLPSGSFGELFF
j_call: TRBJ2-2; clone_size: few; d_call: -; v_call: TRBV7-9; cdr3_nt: TGTGCCAGCAGCTTTACGGGGCTCCACGGGGAGCTGTTTTTT; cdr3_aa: CASSFTGLHGELFF
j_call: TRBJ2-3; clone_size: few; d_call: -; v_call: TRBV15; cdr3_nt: TGTGCCACTGCGACTAGCACAGATACGCAGTATTTT; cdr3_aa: CATATSTDTQYF
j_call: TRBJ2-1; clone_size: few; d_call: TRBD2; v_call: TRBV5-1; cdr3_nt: TGCGCCAGCAGCATAACGACTAGCGGGGTTTCCTACAATGAGCAGTTCTTC; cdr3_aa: CASSITTSGVSYNEQFF
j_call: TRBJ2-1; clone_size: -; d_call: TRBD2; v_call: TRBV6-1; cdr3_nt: TGTGCCAGCCACGGTTGGGGGAGGGCGTTTGAGCAGTTCTTC; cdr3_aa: CASHGWGRAFEQFF
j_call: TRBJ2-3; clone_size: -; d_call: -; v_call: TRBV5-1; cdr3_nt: TGCGCCACCATGAGGAGCGGGAGCACAGATACGCAGTATTTT; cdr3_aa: CATMRSGSTDTQYF
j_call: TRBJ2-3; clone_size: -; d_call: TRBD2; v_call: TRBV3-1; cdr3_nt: TGTGCCAGCCGGAGACATAGCGGGGCCCGAGTAACCGATACGCAGTATTTT; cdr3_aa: CASRRHSGARVTDTQYF
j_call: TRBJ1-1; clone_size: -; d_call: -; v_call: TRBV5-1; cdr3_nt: TGCGCCAGCGGAGAGTTGGACAGAGGGAACACTGAAGCTTTCTTT; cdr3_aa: CASGELDRGNTEAFF
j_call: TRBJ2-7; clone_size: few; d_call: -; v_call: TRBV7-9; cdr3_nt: TGTGCCAGCAGCTTAATATGGGCAGCGTCCTACGAGCAGTACTTC; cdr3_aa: CASSLIWAASYEQYF
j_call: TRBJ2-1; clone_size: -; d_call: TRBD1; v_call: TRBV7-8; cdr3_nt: TGTGCCAGCAGCTTAGCCTTAGGACAGGGGAATTACAATGAGCAGTTCTTC; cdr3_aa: CASSLALGQGNYNEQFF